Listed here are 23 T cell receptor beta chains from one sample, sequenced in a study of T cells expressing NK-cell markers. TCRdb re-called the 5' RACE reads and shows each CDR3 protein once, DNA omitted. The sample shows approximately 150,000 distinct CDR3 sequences, and about 12% sits with its ten largest clones. Sequencing was done on a sample of blood T cells: a sorted CD56 or NKG2C T cell subset, CD4+ or CD8+ T cells, or bulk PBMC T cells (not recorded which). These receptor sequences come from a young man in good health.

The chain joins TRBV30 to TRBJ2-3; TCRdb proposes TRBD2, but this gene call is untestable without DNA. Germline-derived CDR1 and CDR2 are GTSNPN and SVGIG (reference sequence). The CDR3 spans 17 residues. The CDR3 region is CAWISGREDPSTDTQYF. Together with reference TRBV30 and TRBJ2-3, the CDR3 gives the full variable domain: SQTIHQWPATLVQPVGSPLSLECTVEGTSNPNLYWYRQAAGRGLQLLFYSVGIGQISSEVPQNLSASRPQDRQFILSSKKLLLSDSGFYLCAWISGREDPSTDTQYFGPGTRLTVL.

This chain connects TRBV27 to TRBJ2-5; TCRdb proposes TRBD1, but this gene call is untestable without DNA. Germline V gene lookup returns CDR1 MNHEY and CDR2 SMNVEV (reference sequence). There are 16 residues in the CDR3. The CDR3 sequence: CASSLLGTGGGETQYF.

The V call is TRBV14, the J call TRBJ2-1; there is no DNA to check the TCRdb D call of TRBD1. This CDR3 has 15 residues. The germline CDR1 and CDR2 sequences are SGHDN and FVKESK. The CDR3 reads CASSPGTPPRNEQFF.

This chain's CDR3 is CASSRDGFTDTQYF. The chain uses TRBV18 and TRBJ2-3; the D call from TCRdb, TRBD2, cannot be confirmed without DNA. CDR3 size: 14 residues. Germline V gives CDR1 KGHSH, CDR2 LQKENI.

This chain links TRBV4-1 with TRBJ1-1; TCRdb selects TRBD1, and the lack of DNA leaves this call unchecked. CDR3 length: 14 amino acids. Germline lookup yields CDR1 MGHRA and CDR2 YSYEKL. Here the CDR3 reads CASSHKQGNTEAFF.

The chain joins TRBV9 to TRBJ2-3; as DNA is missing, the TRBD1 call by TCRdb cannot be tested. From germline, CDR1 is SGDLS and CDR2 YYNGEE. The length of the CDR3 is 13 residues. This CDR3 reads CASSGTGADTQYF.

The gene calls are TRBV28 and TRBJ2-5; TCRdb picks TRBD2, but there is no DNA to check that call. Germline CDR1 and CDR2: MDHEN and SYDVKM. The CDR3 sequence is 14 residues long. CDR3 residues: CASSPTSVDETQYF. The full variable domain, in which reference TRBV28 and TRBJ2-5 provide the parts outside the CDR3, is DVKVTQSSRYLVKRTGEKVFLECVQDMDHENMFWYRQDPGLGLRLIYFSYDVKMKEKGDIPEGYSVSREKKERFSLILESASTNQTSMYLCASSPTSVDETQYFGPGTRLLVL.

The chain recombines TRBV7-2 with TRBJ1-1. This CDR3 contains 16 residues. In germline, CDR1 is SGHTA, CDR2 FQGNSA. The CDR3 here is CASSLAMGEFGTEAFF.

The chain has TRBV5-1 and TRBJ2-2; as DNA is missing, the TRBD2 call by TCRdb cannot be tested. CDR1 and CDR2 (germline): SGHRS, YFSETQ. The CDR3 consists of 18 residues. CDR3 loop: CASSLVRTTPFGTGELFF.

The V and J genes are TRBV7-9 and TRBJ2-5. The germline V gene has CDR1 SEHNR and CDR2 FQNEAQ (reference sequence). CDR3 length equals 13 residues. The CDR3 spells CASSLEQKETQYF.

The chain has TRBV5-1 and TRBJ2-3; TCRdb lists TRBD2, though no DNA is available to test this call. The CDR3 is made up of 15 amino acids. Germline CDR1 reads SGHRS; CDR2 reads YFSETQ. The CDR3 loop reads CASSLTSGRRDTQYF.

The chain couples TRBV14 to TRBJ1-5. CDR1 and CDR2 from the germline V gene are SGHDN and FVKESK. The CDR3 length is 13 residues. The chain's CDR3 is CASSQGDGQPQHF.

The CDR3 loop reads CASSGIGLASNNEQFF. This chain links TRBV9 with TRBJ2-1; TCRdb proposes TRBD2, but this gene call is untestable without DNA. The CDR3 contains 16 residues. Germline V gives CDR1 SGDLS, CDR2 YYNGEE.

The V and J genes are TRBV9 and TRBJ1-2; the D gene TCRdb calls, TRBD1, cannot be checked with no DNA. Germline V gene sequence: CDR1 SGDLS, CDR2 YYNGEE. The CDR3 spans 15 residues. The chain's CDR3 is CASSVGGQGWYGYTF.

The V gene is TRBV12-3 or TRBV12-4, the J gene TRBJ2-1; TCRdb selects TRBD1, and the lack of DNA leaves this call unchecked. The CDR3 is made up of 11 amino acids. CDR3 protein: CASSPGVYEVF.

This sequence joins TRBV29-1 and TRBJ1-2. CDR1 and CDR2 (germline): SQVTM, ANQGSEA. The CDR3 loop spans 11 amino acids. The CDR3 is CSVGTDYGYTF.

The chain uses TRBV12-3 or TRBV12-4 and TRBJ1-2; TCRdb names TRBD1, which stays unverified in the absence of DNA. The CDR3 covers 18 residues. The chain's CDR3 is CASSLTGGGPPANYGYTF.

The chain joins TRBV21-1 to TRBJ1-1; as DNA is missing, the TRBD1 call by TCRdb cannot be tested. TRBV21-1 is noted as a pseudogene. The CDR3 has 14 residues. The CDR3 here is CASSNWTDFTEAFF.

The chain carries TRBV7-6 and TRBJ2-3; TCRdb's assignment of TRBD2 cannot be checked, as there is no DNA. The CDR3 has 16 residues. Germline-derived CDR1 and CDR2 are SGHVS and FNYEAQ. CDR3 region: CASSSPREGVMNTQYF.

This sequence joins TRBV19 and TRBJ1-2. Germline V CDR1 and CDR2: LNHDA, SQIVND (reference sequence). The CDR3 spans 15 residues. CDR3 region: CASSIVGQLSYGYTF. Based on the CDR3 plus reference TRBV19 and TRBJ1-2, the full variable domain is DGGITQSPKYLFRKEGQNVTLSCEQNLNHDAMYWYRQDPGQGLRLIYYSQIVNDFQKGDIAEGYSVSREKKESFPLTVTSAQKNPTAFYLCASSIVGQLSYGYTFGSGTRLTVV.

The chain recombines TRBV27 with TRBJ2-7; TCRdb proposes TRBD2, but this gene call is untestable without DNA. The CDR3 runs 16 residues. The V gene's germline CDR1 is MNHEY and CDR2 SMNVEV (reference sequence). CDR3 sequence: CASRRSSVLSSYEQYF.

This chain connects TRBV7-7 to TRBJ2-1; the TCRdb call, TRBD1, lacks DNA for checking. The CDR3 is 17 residues long. Germline V gene lookup returns CDR1 SSHAT and CDR2 FNYEAQ (reference sequence). The CDR3 loop is CASSFEPRGVGNNEQFF.

The rearrangement joins TRBV6-5 to TRBJ2-1; TCRdb's D gene call, TRBD1, goes unchecked for lack of DNA. Germline V CDR1 and CDR2: MNHEY, SVGAGI. The CDR3 runs 12 residues. CDR3 residues: CAAASIPGEQFF.